The present TCR beta chain was sequenced within a study of blood T cell repertoires in COVID-19. Study at large: The study drew acute and convalescent COVID-19 samples from the United States, Italy and Spain. PBMCs, B-cell-depleted T cells, or T cells were the source of the cDNA or gDNA that made up the material.

Looked up from germline, CDR1 is SGHTA and CDR2 is FQGTGA. The CDR3 spans 15 residues. Trimming removed 2 bases from V and 2 bases from J, with 11 bases in between. In the study's own analysis: Quantification of nucleated cells was approximated via reference gene primer amplification. Generated by immunoSEQ multiplex PCR, the TCRdb table keeps only in-frame clones and is missing some. The D gene and trimming were derived from the DNA, and the V and J assignments and clone size from that table. Of 130,000 to 150,000 clones in the sample, 80% are singletons; the top ten hold approximately 3.5%. The specimen sequenced was peripheral blood. This TCR was recovered from a man aged 65 to 85 who had recovered from COVID-19. The chain combines TRBV7-3 with TRBJ2-3; D unresolved. The CDR3, as DNA: TGTGCCAGCAGCTTAGCAGTCTCCGACACAGATACGCAGTATTTT. Translation: CASSLAVSDTDTQYF.